This entry is about one T cell receptor beta chain. Trimming cost V 6 bases and J 0 bases, with 16 bases left between them. CDR1 MNHEY and CDR2 SMNVEV come from the germline V gene (reference sequence). This CDR3 spans 16 amino acids. This record belongs to a study of cytomegalovirus exposure and HLA in healthy donors. Across the study: A data release that came early held 80 million to 95 million unique TCRs from HLA-typed donors.

Primers for the PCR totalled 60 Vbeta and 13 Jbeta. Repertoires were generated with immunoSEQ multiplex PCR, while TCRdb's copy carries only in-frame clones and drops some. The sample contains 150,000 to 200,000 clones, approximately 70% of which appear only once. The chain combines TRBV27 with TRBJ2-3; D unclear. The specimen was PBMCs. The sequence derives from a woman aged 25 to 39 in good health and CMV-seronegative. CDR3 region: CASSRNRRPSTDTQYF. The DNA for the CDR3 is TGTGCCAGCAGCCGAAACAGACGTCCTAGCACAGATACGCAGTATTTT.